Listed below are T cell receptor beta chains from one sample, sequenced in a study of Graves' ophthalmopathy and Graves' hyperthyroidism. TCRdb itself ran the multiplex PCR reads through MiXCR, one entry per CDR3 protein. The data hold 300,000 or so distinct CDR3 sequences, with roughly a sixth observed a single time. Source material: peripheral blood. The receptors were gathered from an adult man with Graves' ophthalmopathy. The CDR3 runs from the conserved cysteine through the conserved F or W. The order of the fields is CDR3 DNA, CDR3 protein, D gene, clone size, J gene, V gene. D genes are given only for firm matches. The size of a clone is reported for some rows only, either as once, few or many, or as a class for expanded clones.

TGCAGCGTCCGCGGAAACGGGGGGACTGAAGCTTTCTTT | CSVRGNGGTEAFF | . | many | TRBJ1-1 | TRBV29-1
TGTGCCAGCAGTTACTCTAGCCTAACTGAAGCTTTCTTT | CASSYSSLTEAFF | . | . | TRBJ1-1 | TRBV6-5
TGCAGCGTTGGGGACAGCCGTTTAATGGAGCAGTACTTC | CSVGDSRLMEQYF | TRBD1 | . | TRBJ2-7 | TRBV29-1
TGTGCCAGTGGGGTCGACAGGGTAAACACTGAAGCTTTCTTT | CASGVDRVNTEAFF | TRBD1 | many | TRBJ1-1 | TRBV19
TGTGCCAGCAGTTTTACAGGGAGTCGGCAAGAGACCCAGTACTTC | CASSFTGSRQETQYF | . | many | TRBJ2-5 | TRBV6-2/TRBV6-3
TGTGCCAGCAGTTACCTTGGGACTAGCGGACCAGAGACCCAGTACTTC | CASSYLGTSGPETQYF | TRBD2 | . | TRBJ2-5 | TRBV6-4
TGTGCCTGGACACAGGAGAAAGAGACCCAGTACTTC | CAWTQEKETQYF | . | many | TRBJ2-5 | TRBV30
TGTGCCATCAGGAGGGGGAGAGATTCACCCCTCCACTTT | CAIRRGRDSPLHF | . | many | TRBJ1-6 | TRBV10-3
TGTGCCAGCATAACGGACAGAACCAATTCACCCCTCCACTTT | CASITDRTNSPLHF | . | . | TRBJ1-6 | TRBV11-1
TGTGCCAGCAGTTACTCGGGACAGGGTGAAGCTTTCTTT | CASSYSGQGEAFF | TRBD1 | many | TRBJ1-1 | TRBV6-2/TRBV6-3
TGTGCCAGCAGCCACCGGGGCCGGACCAAAAACATTCAGTACTTC | CASSHRGRTKNIQYF | . | . | TRBJ2-4 | TRBV3-1
TGCAGTGCTAGAAGTATAACAGCCCCGGTGAACACTGAAGCTTTCTTT | CSARSITAPVNTEAFF | . | many | TRBJ1-1 | TRBV20-1
TGCAGTGCTAGAGATTTGGACAGTCCCGAGGGGACCCAGTACTTC | CSARDLDSPEGTQYF | . | many | TRBJ2-5 | TRBV20-1
TGTGCCAGCAGCCAAATATCCGGGGTTGGGACCGGGGAGCTGTTTTTT | CASSQISGVGTGELFF | . | many | TRBJ2-2 | TRBV7-3
TGTGCCAGCAGCGTCCGGGCCGTTCAAGAGACCCAGTACTTC | CASSVRAVQETQYF | . | many | TRBJ2-5 | TRBV9
TGTGCCAGCAGCCAAACTAACAGGGGGCGCGGTTACGAGCAGTACTTC | CASSQTNRGRGYEQYF | TRBD1 | many | TRBJ2-7 | TRBV7-9
TGTGCCAGCAGCGTAGCCCAGTCGGGGCCCTCTGGAAACACCATATATTTT | CASSVAQSGPSGNTIYF | . | many | TRBJ1-3 | TRBV9
TGTGCCAGCCCAGCTTCTGGGGCCAACGTCCTGACTTTC | CASPASGANVLTF | . | many | TRBJ2-6 | TRBV6-1
TGTGCCAGCAGCTTAGACCCCGGACGTCTGGGGGACACCGGGGAGCTGTTTTTT | CASSLDPGRLGDTGELFF | . | many | TRBJ2-2 | TRBV11-2
TGTGCCAGCAGCTTGTGGGACGCCAAAAACATTCAGTACTTC | CASSLWDAKNIQYF | . | . | TRBJ2-4 | TRBV5-6
TGTGCCAGCAGCCGTGGGACAGAAGCTAACTATGGCTACACCTTC | CASSRGTEANYGYTF | TRBD1 | many | TRBJ1-2 | TRBV6-1
TGTGCCAGCACCCCCACAGGATACTCTGAAGCTTTCTTT | CASTPTGYSEAFF | . | many | TRBJ1-1 | TRBV5-5
TGCGCCAGCAGCTTGGATTTACCCGGCCCCACTGAAGCTTTCTTT | CASSLDLPGPTEAFF | . | many | TRBJ1-1 | TRBV5-1
TGTGCCAGCAGTTTAGGCAAGTGGAAGCCCCAGCATTTT | CASSLGKWKPQHF | . | . | TRBJ1-5 | TRBV12-3/TRBV12-4
TGTGCCAGCAGTCTTAGCGGGAGTCCACACGAGCAGTACTTC | CASSLSGSPHEQYF | TRBD2 | many | TRBJ2-7 | TRBV12-3/TRBV12-4